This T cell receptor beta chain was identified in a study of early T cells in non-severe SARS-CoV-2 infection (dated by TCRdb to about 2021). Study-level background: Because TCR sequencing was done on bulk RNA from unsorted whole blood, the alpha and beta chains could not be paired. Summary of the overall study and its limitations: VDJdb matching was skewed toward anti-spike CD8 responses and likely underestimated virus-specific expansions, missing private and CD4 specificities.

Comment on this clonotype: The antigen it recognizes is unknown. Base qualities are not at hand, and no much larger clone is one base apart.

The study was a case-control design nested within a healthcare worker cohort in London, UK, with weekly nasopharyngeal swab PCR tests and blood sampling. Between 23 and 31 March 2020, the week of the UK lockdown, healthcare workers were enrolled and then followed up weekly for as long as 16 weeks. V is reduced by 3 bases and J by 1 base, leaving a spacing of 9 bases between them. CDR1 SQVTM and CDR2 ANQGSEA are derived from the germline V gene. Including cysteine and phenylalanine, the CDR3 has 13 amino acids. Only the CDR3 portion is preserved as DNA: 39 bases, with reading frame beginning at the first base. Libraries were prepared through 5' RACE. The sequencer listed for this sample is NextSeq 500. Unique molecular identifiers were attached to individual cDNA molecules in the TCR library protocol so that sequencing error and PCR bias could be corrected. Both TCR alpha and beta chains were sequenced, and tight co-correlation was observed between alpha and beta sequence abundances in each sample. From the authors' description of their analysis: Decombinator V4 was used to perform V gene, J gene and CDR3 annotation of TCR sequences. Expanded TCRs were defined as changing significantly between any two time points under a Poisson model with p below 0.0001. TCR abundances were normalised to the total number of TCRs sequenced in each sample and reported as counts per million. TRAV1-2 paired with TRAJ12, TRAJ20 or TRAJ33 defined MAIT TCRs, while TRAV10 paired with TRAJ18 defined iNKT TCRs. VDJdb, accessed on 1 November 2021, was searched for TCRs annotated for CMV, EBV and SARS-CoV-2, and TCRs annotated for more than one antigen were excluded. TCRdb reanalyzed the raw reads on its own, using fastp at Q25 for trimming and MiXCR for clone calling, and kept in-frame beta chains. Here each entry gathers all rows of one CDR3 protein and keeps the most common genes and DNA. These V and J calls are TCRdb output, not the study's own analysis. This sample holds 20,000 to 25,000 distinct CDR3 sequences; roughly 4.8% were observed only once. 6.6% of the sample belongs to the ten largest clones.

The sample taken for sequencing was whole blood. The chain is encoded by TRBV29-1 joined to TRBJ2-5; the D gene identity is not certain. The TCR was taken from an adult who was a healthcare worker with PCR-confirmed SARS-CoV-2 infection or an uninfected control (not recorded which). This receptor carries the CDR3 CSVEGGIQETQYF. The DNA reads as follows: TGCAGCGTTGAGGGTGGAATCCAAGAGACCCAGTACTTC.